Only a few counts were recorded for the clone carrying this T cell receptor (beta chain). The sample comes from a study of patients and donors after allogeneic stem cell transplantation. TCRdb re-called the RT-PCR reads with MiXCR, one entry per CDR3 protein. The sample records tens of thousands of distinct CDR3 sequences, about two fifths being singletons. Trimming shortened V by 6 bases and J by 6 bases, and 21 bases separated the two germline ends. The CDR3 length is 16 residues. Germline CDR1 and CDR2: SGHVT and SQSDAQ. Specimen: blood, either unsorted or a sorted T cell fraction (not recorded which). The chain links TRBV7-4 to TRBJ1-5, with D perhaps TRBD1 (6 bases). The clonotype comes from a human donor who was either an allogeneic HSCT recipient or a stem cell or donor lymphocyte infusion donor (not recorded which). It is not recorded whose cells these are; they may come from a transplant donor. The CDR3 DNA reads TGTGCCAGCAGAAAAGGGCGGGGGGCGCTCACTCAGCCCCAGCATTTT. Amino acids: CASRKGRGALTQPQHF.